A selection of T cell receptor beta chains follows, all from one sample in a study of TIL therapy for anti-PD-1-resistant metastatic lung cancer. Produced via immunoSEQ multiplex PCR; TCRdb's table is partial and in-frame only. The sample carries about 45,000 clones, roughly 85% recorded once. Sequencing used blood, obtained at baseline. These receptors were obtained from a man between 65 and 85 years old with non-small cell lung cancer. Each CDR3 is given with its conserved first and last residue. Fields, in order: J gene, D gene, V gene, clone size, CDR3 protein, CDR3 DNA. The D gene is left open where the match is weak. Clone size is shown for a subset of rows, as once, few, many or a class of expanded clone.

J gene: TRBJ2-5
D gene: -
V gene: TRBV21-1
clone size: -
CDR3 protein: CAGQQTGEETQYF
CDR3 DNA: TGTGCCGGCCAGCAGACAGGGGAAGAGACCCAGTACTTC

J gene: TRBJ2-1
D gene: -
V gene: TRBV6-4
clone size: -
CDR3 protein: CASSDEGNNEQFF
CDR3 DNA: TGTGCCAGCAGTGATGAGGGGAACAATGAGCAGTTCTTC

J gene: TRBJ2-3
D gene: TRBD1
V gene: TRBV10-3
clone size: -
CDR3 protein: CATQTGPTAHTQYF
CDR3 DNA: TGTGCCACCCAGACAGGGCCGACCGCACATACGCAGTATTTT

J gene: TRBJ2-7
D gene: TRBD1
V gene: TRBV27
clone size: -
CDR3 protein: CASSSLGQGYEQYF
CDR3 DNA: TGTGCCAGCAGTTCCCTCGGACAGGGCTACGAGCAGTACTTC

J gene: TRBJ2-1
D gene: -
V gene: TRBV5-6
clone size: -
CDR3 protein: CASSLEERVDEQFF
CDR3 DNA: TGTGCCAGCAGCTTGGAGGAGAGGGTTGATGAGCAGTTCTTC

J gene: TRBJ1-2
D gene: -
V gene: TRBV28
clone size: -
CDR3 protein: CASSSGTVINYGYTF
CDR3 DNA: TGTGCCAGCAGTTCCGGGACCGTAATTAACTATGGCTACACCTTC

J gene: TRBJ1-5
D gene: TRBD1
V gene: TRBV11-2
clone size: -
CDR3 protein: CASSLAVVRTGVFQPQHF
CDR3 DNA: TGTGCCAGCAGCTTAGCTGTAGTCAGGACAGGGGTGTTTCAGCCCCAGCATTTT

J gene: TRBJ1-1
D gene: -
V gene: TRBV7-3
clone size: -
CDR3 protein: CASSFSSNTEAFF
CDR3 DNA: TGTGCCAGCAGCTTCAGTAGCAACACTGAAGCTTTCTTT

J gene: TRBJ2-7
D gene: -
V gene: TRBV6-5
clone size: -
CDR3 protein: CASSELRNYEQYF
CDR3 DNA: TGTGCCAGCAGCGAACTCCGAAACTACGAGCAGTACTTC

J gene: TRBJ1-1
D gene: TRBD1
V gene: TRBV6-6
clone size: -
CDR3 protein: CASSYGQGGTEAFF
CDR3 DNA: TGTGCCAGCAGTTACGGACAGGGTGGGACTGAAGCTTTCTTT

J gene: TRBJ1-2
D gene: -
V gene: TRBV14
clone size: -
CDR3 protein: CASSQDRSLQEVRFNYGYTF
CDR3 DNA: TGTGCCAGCAGCCAAGATCGGTCGTTACAGGAGGTACGTTTTAACTATGGCTACACCTTC

J gene: TRBJ1-4
D gene: -
V gene: TRBV28
clone size: -
CDR3 protein: CASSGGQWTNEKLFF
CDR3 DNA: TGTGCCAGCAGTGGAGGACAGTGGACTAATGAAAAACTGTTTTTT

J gene: TRBJ1-5
D gene: -
V gene: TRBV30
clone size: few
CDR3 protein: CAWSRRDSRSSNQPQHF
CDR3 DNA: TGTGCCTGGAGCAGGAGGGATTCCCGATCTAGCAATCAGCCCCAGCATTTT

J gene: TRBJ2-6
D gene: -
V gene: TRBV5-4
clone size: -
CDR3 protein: CASSYRQTSGANVLTF
CDR3 DNA: TGTGCCAGCAGCTACCGACAGACCTCTGGGGCCAACGTCCTGACTTTC

J gene: TRBJ2-3
D gene: -
V gene: TRBV18
clone size: -
CDR3 protein: CASSTGNGSPGTDTQYF
CDR3 DNA: TGTGCCAGCTCAACTGGAAACGGATCTCCTGGGACAGATACGCAGTATTTT

J gene: TRBJ2-7
D gene: -
V gene: TRBV29-1
clone size: many
CDR3 protein: CSVQGRYEQYF
CDR3 DNA: TGCAGCGTTCAGGGGCGGTACGAGCAGTACTTC

J gene: TRBJ1-5
D gene: TRBD1
V gene: TRBV29-1
clone size: few
CDR3 protein: CSVPGTESNQPQHF
CDR3 DNA: TGCAGCGTGCCCGGGACAGAAAGCAATCAGCCCCAGCATTTT

J gene: TRBJ2-5
D gene: -
V gene: TRBV4-3
clone size: -
CDR3 protein: CASSQESGVGTQYF
CDR3 DNA: TGCGCCAGCAGCCAGGAGTCAGGGGTGGGGACCCAGTACTTC

J gene: TRBJ2-2
D gene: TRBD2
V gene: TRBV7-2
clone size: -
CDR3 protein: CASSHRLAGGPGTGELFF
CDR3 DNA: TGTGCCAGCAGCCACCGACTAGCGGGAGGGCCGGGCACCGGGGAGCTGTTTTTT

J gene: TRBJ2-1
D gene: -
V gene: TRBV25-1
clone size: once
CDR3 protein: CASSGGSPGYNEQFF
CDR3 DNA: TGTGCCAGCAGTGGGGGTTCACCGGGTTACAATGAGCAGTTCTTC